This T cell receptor (beta chain) was recorded in a study of T cells in Graves' hyperthyroidism and ophthalmopathy. General observations from the study: Clonotypes that were expanded in thyroid above 0.001 mostly appeared in blood too.

In the ophthalmopathy cohort, Clinical Activity Score was at least 3, NOSPECS grade at least 4, and duration under 3 months. Exclusion criteria comprised uncontrolled infection, other autoimmune disease, pregnancy or lactation. About this clonotype itself: What it binds is unknown.

This CDR3 has 15 residues. Germline assignment: CDR1 KGHDR and CDR2 SFDVKD. Trimming pared 3 bases from V and 8 bases from J, leaving 16 bases between. It was RNA transcripts that yielded the amplified TCR beta CDR3 regions. The HTBI set primed first-round TCR CDR3 RT-PCR. TCRdb reanalysed the multiplex PCR reads using MiXCR and keeps one entry per CDR3 protein. Here the sample spans around 300,000 distinct CDR3 sequences, 22% being singletons. The chain combines TRBV24-1 with TRBJ2-1; possibly TRBD1 or TRBD2 for D (6 bases each). This clonotype was obtained from a man aged 30 to 39 with Graves' ophthalmopathy. Sequenced sample: blood. Here the CDR3 DNA reads TGTGCCACCAGTGATCGGGGGCGTATCTCGGATGAGCAGTTCTTC. Protein: CATSDRGRISDEQFF.